These 4 T cell receptor beta chains share one sample of origin, sequenced in a study of blood T cell repertoires in COVID-19. Generated by immunoSEQ multiplex PCR, the TCRdb table keeps only in-frame clones and is missing some. The sample contains approximately 380,000 clones, just over 90% of which appear only once. Sequences were obtained from PBMCs or T cells enriched from blood (not recorded which). The receptors were gathered from a woman aged 40 to 50 who had been exposed to COVID-19.

This clone appeared a single time. The chain is built from TRBV19 and TRBJ1-1; tentatively, D is TRBD1 (6 bases). Germline V gene data show CDR1 as LNHDA and CDR2 as SQIVND (reference sequence). Trimming removed 4 bases at V and 4 bases at J, with 13 bases between. The CDR3 length is 14 residues. Written as DNA, the CDR3 is TGTGCCAGTAGTAAATTCGAAGGGGGCACTGAAGCTTTCTTT. Protein product: CASSKFEGGTEAFF.

The rearrangement links TRBV7-2 to TRBJ1-2; TRBD1 is a possible D gene (5 bases). Trimming took off 5 bases at V and 0 bases at J, with 13 bases between the two ends. Germline-derived CDR1 and CDR2 are SGHTA and FQGNSA. The length of the CDR3 is 15 residues. The CDR3 sequence is CASSLDSFSNYGYTF. As DNA, the CDR3 is TGTGCCAGCAGCCTCGACAGTTTTTCTAACTATGGCTACACCTTC.

This clone showed up just once. The gene calls are TRBV19 and TRBJ1-5; D perhaps matches TRBD1 (5 bases). This CDR3 is 15 amino acids long. The germline V gene has CDR1 LNHDA and CDR2 SQIVND (reference sequence). V was shortened by 6 bases and J by 10 bases, with 22 bases between the two germline ends. This CDR3 is CASSITIDSPQPQHF. The CDR3 DNA reads TGTGCCAGTAGCATTACTATCGACAGTCCCCAACCCCAGCATTTT.

The J gene is TRBJ2-2, the V gene TRBV27; tentatively, D is TRBD1 (6 bases). V was shortened by 5 bases and J by 5 bases, with 12 bases between the two germline ends. The germline V gene encodes CDR1 MNHEY and CDR2 SMNVEV (reference sequence). CDR3 length: 14 residues. CDR3 residues: CASSRDTATGELFF. CDR3 nucleotides: TGTGCCAGCAGTCGGGACACTGCGACCGGGGAGCTGTTTTTT.